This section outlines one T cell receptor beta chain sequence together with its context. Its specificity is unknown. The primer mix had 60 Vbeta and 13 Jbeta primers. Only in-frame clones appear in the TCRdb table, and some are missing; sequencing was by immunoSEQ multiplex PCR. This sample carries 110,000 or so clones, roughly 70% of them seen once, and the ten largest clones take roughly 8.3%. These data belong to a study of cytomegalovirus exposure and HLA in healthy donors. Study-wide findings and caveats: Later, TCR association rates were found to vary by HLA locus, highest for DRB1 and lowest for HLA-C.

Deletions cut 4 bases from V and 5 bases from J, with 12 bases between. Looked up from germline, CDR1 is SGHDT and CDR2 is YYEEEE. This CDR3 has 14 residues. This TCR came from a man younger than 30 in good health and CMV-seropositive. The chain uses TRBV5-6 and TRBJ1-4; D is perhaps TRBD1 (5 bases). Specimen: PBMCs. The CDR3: CASSPDNRNEKLFF. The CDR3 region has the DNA TGTGCCAGCAGCCCGGACAACCGAAATGAAAAACTGTTTTTT.